The 21 T cell receptor beta chains below all came from one sample that was sequenced in a study of T cell responses to AZD1222 COVID-19 vaccine. Produced via immunoSEQ multiplex PCR; TCRdb's table is partial and in-frame only. The profile shows some 96,000 clones, 88% of them singletons. The sample here was peripheral blood, taken on day 0 of AZD1222 vaccination. The receptors were gathered from an adult in good health.

V is TRBV19 and J is TRBJ2-1, with 7 bases matching TRBD2. CDR3 length: 11 amino acids. J lost 8 bases, V lost 7 bases, and 2 bases had no gene match. Germline V gene sequence: CDR1 LNHDA, CDR2 SQIVND (reference sequence). CDR3 amino acids: CASIGGDEQFF. The CDR3 DNA reads TGTGCCAGTATTGGGGGGGATGAGCAGTTCTTC.

This sequence joins TRBV5-1 and TRBJ1-5; TRBD1 agrees at 7 bases. There are 16 residues in the CDR3. Germline lookup yields CDR1 SGHRS and CDR2 YFSETQ. The V segment lost 0 bases and the J segment 2 bases; nucleotides outside the gene matches: 5. The CDR3 reads CASSLAPGQGNQPQHF. The CDR3 DNA reads TGCGCCAGCAGCTTGGCCCCCGGACAGGGCAATCAGCCCCAGCATTTT.

The genes are TRBV7-2 and TRBJ1-1, with a tentative D call TRBD1 (6 bases). The CDR3 contains 15 residues. Trimming shortened V by 2 bases and J by 1 base, and 11 bases separated the two germline ends. CDR1 is SGHTA and CDR2 is FQGNSA in the germline V gene. CDR3 bases: TGTGCCAGCAGCTTAATGGGCAGGGGGAACACTGAAGCTTTCTTT. Encoded protein: CASSLMGRGNTEAFF.

The gene calls are TRBV7-3 and TRBJ2-2; D gene uncertain. The CDR3 has 13 amino acids. The germline CDR1 and CDR2 sequences are SGHTA and FQGTGA. The V end was cut by 3 bases, the J end by 1 base, with 3 bases between. In DNA form, the CDR3 reads TGTGCCAGCAGCTTGGGGAACACCGGGGAGCTGTTTTTT. Its protein product is CASSLGNTGELFF.

This clone was seen a few times. The chain couples TRBV10-3 to TRBJ1-5; 8 bases line up with TRBD1. The CDR3 has 14 amino acids. Trimming cost V 10 bases and J 2 bases; bases outside gene matches: 7. Germline-derived CDR1 and CDR2 are ENHRY and SYGVKD. Here the CDR3 DNA reads TGTGCCACCCAGGGGGCGCGAGGCAATCAGCCCCAGCATTTT. Translation: CATQGARGNQPQHF.

The chain joins TRBV19 to TRBJ2-2, with 12 nucleotides matching TRBD2. The CDR3 extends over 16 amino acids. J lost 2 bases, V lost 6 bases, and 4 bases had no gene match. CDR1 is LNHDA and CDR2 is SQIVND in the germline V gene (reference sequence). This CDR3 reads CASRSGLAGNTGELFF. The CDR3 bases are TGTGCCAGTAGATCCGGACTAGCGGGAAACACCGGGGAGCTGTTTTTT.

V usage is TRBV30 and J usage is TRBJ2-7; D gene uncertain. Trimming stripped 0 bases from V and 3 bases from J, with 15 bases between. This CDR3 contains 15 residues. From germline, CDR1 is GTSNPN and CDR2 SVGIG (reference sequence). DNA for the CDR3: TGTGCCTGGAGTGTACCTAAGAGCAGGCTCTACGAGCAGTACTTC. It codes for CAWSVPKSRLYEQYF.

The V and J genes are TRBV4-3 and TRBJ1-2, with D perhaps matching TRBD1 (5 bases). Germline loops: CDR1 LGHNA, CDR2 YSLEER. The V end was cut by 4 bases, the J end by 5 bases, with 14 bases between. The CDR3 extends over 14 amino acids. The CDR3 loop reads CASSPTRARYGYTF. The CDR3 nucleotides are TGCGCCAGCAGCCCTACCAGGGCGCGGTATGGCTACACCTTC.

The rearrangement links TRBV27 to TRBJ2-6; D is undetermined. The CDR3 is 15 residues long. Germline CDR1 MNHEY, CDR2 SMNVEV (reference sequence). Trimming took 5 bases from V and 0 from J, leaving 8 bases between them. CDR3 in DNA: TGTGCCAGCAGTCTCCCTCCCTCTGGGGCCAACGTCCTGACTTTC. Amino acids: CASSLPPSGANVLTF.

The chain couples TRBV6-2 or TRBV6-3 to TRBJ1-4; D remains unclear. V was pared by 5 bases and J by 5 bases, with 6 bases between. The CDR3 runs to 12 residues. Germline V gene lookup returns CDR1 MNHEY and CDR2 SVGEGT. CDR3 residues: CASSPPNEKLFF. DNA of the CDR3: TGTGCCAGCAGTCCCCCGAATGAAAAACTGTTTTTT.

This clone was seen only once. This chain links TRBV7-3 with TRBJ2-1; unclear D gene. The germline V gene encodes CDR1 SGHTA and CDR2 FQGTGA. This CDR3 comprises 14 residues. Trimming shortened V by 5 bases and J by 6 bases, and 14 bases separated the two germline ends. This chain's CDR3 is CASSRSHSSNEQFF. CDR3 DNA sequence: TGTGCCAGCAGCCGTTCTCATAGCAGCAATGAGCAGTTCTTC.

The genes are TRBV11-2 and TRBJ1-1; D ambiguous. Germline loops: CDR1 SGHAT, CDR2 FQNNGV. Trimming removed 7 bases at V and 1 base at J, with 7 bases between. This CDR3 spans 12 amino acids. CDR3 protein: CASKYGNTEAFF. CDR3 DNA sequence: TGTGCCAGCAAGTACGGGAACACTGAAGCTTTCTTT. The complete variable domain, with remaining parts taken from reference TRBV11-2 and TRBJ1-1, reads EAGVAQSPRYKIIEKRQSVAFWCNPISGHATLYWYQQILGQGPKLLIQFQNNGVVDDSQLPKDRFSAERLKGVDSTLKIQPAKLEDSAVYLCASKYGNTEAFFGQGTRLTVV.

This sequence joins TRBV7-3 and TRBJ2-1; 7 bases are a match to TRBD2. The V segment lost 5 bases and the J segment 0 bases; nucleotides outside the gene matches: 4. Germline V gene sequence: CDR1 SGHTA, CDR2 FQGTGA. This CDR3 has 15 amino acids. The CDR3, as DNA: TGTGCCAGCAGCCTAAGCGGGATCTCCTACAATGAGCAGTTCTTC. Its protein is CASSLSGISYNEQFF.

This clone was picked up one time. This chain joins TRBV6-5 and TRBJ1-1, with no clear D. Germline-derived CDR1 and CDR2 are MNHEY and SVGAGI. V was clipped by 2 bases and J by 0 bases, with 7 bases between them. There are 14 residues in the CDR3. In DNA, the CDR3 is TGTGCCAGCAGTTACACACGACTGAACACTGAAGCTTTCTTT. It encodes CASSYTRLNTEAFF.

Here the CDR3 DNA reads TGTGCCAGCAGCTTAATATTCGGCAGGCTTAAAGGCTCTGGAAACACCATATATTTT. Its protein is CASSLIFGRLKGSGNTIYF. V gene TRBV7-9 combines with J gene TRBJ1-3, with D unclear. The CDR3 length is 19 residues. The V end was cut by 2 bases, the J end by 0 bases, with 20 bases between. CDR1 is SEHNR, CDR2 FQNEAQ, per germline (reference sequence).

This chain joins TRBV3-1 (or the pseudogene TRBV3-2) and TRBJ1-5; D is ambiguous. The CDR3 length is 14 residues. V was trimmed by 0 bases and J by 7 bases, leaving 10 bases between them. CDR1 is LGHDT and CDR2 is YNNKEL in the germline V gene (reference sequence). The CDR3 DNA is TGTGCCAGCAGCCAAGAACGGAGAGACCAGCCCCAGCATTTT. It translates to CASSQERRDQPQHF.

The count of this clone is one. This chain connects TRBV3-1 (or the pseudogene TRBV3-2) to TRBJ2-4; 7 bases are shared with TRBD2. J was trimmed by 3 bases and V by 3 bases; bases with no gene match: 8. The CDR3 has 16 amino acids. The V gene's germline CDR1 is LGHDT and CDR2 YNNKEL (reference sequence). The CDR3 reads CASSQILAGDKNIQYF. The CDR3 nucleotides read TGTGCCAGCAGCCAGATTTTGGCGGGAGACAAAAACATTCAGTACTTC.

The V gene is TRBV5-4, the J gene TRBJ1-1; 11 nucleotides agree with TRBD1. With V trimmed by 4 bases and J by 3 bases, 2 bases remained unmatched. Germline CDR1 and CDR2: SGHNT and YYREEE (reference sequence). The CDR3 has 14 amino acids. CDR3 protein: CASSMGQGDTEAFF. The DNA of the CDR3 is TGTGCCAGCAGCATGGGACAGGGGGACACTGAAGCTTTCTTT.

The V and J genes are TRBV5-1 and TRBJ2-1; TRBD2 might be the D (6 bases). The V and J ends lost 1 base and 4 bases respectively, with 12 bases between them. In germline, CDR1 is SGHRS, CDR2 YFSETQ. This CDR3 is 15 amino acids long. The CDR3 reads CASSLNSGTYNEQFF. Written as DNA, the CDR3 is TGCGCCAGCAGCTTGAATAGCGGAACGTACAATGAGCAGTTCTTC.

This rearrangement joins TRBV12-3 or TRBV12-4 to TRBJ1-1, with D perhaps TRBD1 (5 bases). CDR3 length equals 13 residues. The V gene lost 3 bases and the J gene lost 5 bases, with 10 bases spanning the gap. DNA of the CDR3: TGTGCCAGCAGTTTCTGGGGGGGGACTGAAGCTTTCTTT. This encodes CASSFWGGTEAFF.

V and J are TRBV20-1 and TRBJ1-1; 10 positions agree with TRBD1. The CDR3 is 11 amino acids. Germline V gene lookup returns CDR1 DFQATT and CDR2 SNEGSKA (reference sequence). V trimming: 2 bases; J trimming: 11 bases; junction bases outside the gene matches: 2. The DNA for the CDR3 is TGCAGTGCTAGACCGGACAGGGGGGCTTTCTTT. It is translated as CSARPDRGAFF.